The text below deals with one T cell receptor (beta chain). This sample is drawn from a study of Ad26.COV2.S vaccination and SARS-CoV-2 variants. As for the study in general: A COV1001 Ad26.COV2.S trial-arm participant provided the sample.

TCRdb's copy holds only in-frame clones and misses some; the assay was immunoSEQ multiplex PCR. The table records hundreds of thousands of clones, roughly 90% of them present only once. V lost 5 bases and J lost 5, with 13 bases in between. The CDR3 sequence is 14 residues long. From germline, CDR1 is SGHTA and CDR2 FQGNSA. Noted treatment: around 19 received Ad26.COV2.S at low or high dose, single or two shots; about 5 received placebo; per-sample allocation not given. Sampling was performed 63 days after the first vaccine or placebo injection. The specimen was peripheral blood, collected in a trial of Ad26.COV2.S vaccine versus placebo. This sequence originates from a person aged 18-60 years who received the Ad26.COV2.S COVID-19 vaccine or a placebo. This chain links TRBV7-2 with TRBJ2-1, with a weak D call TRBD2 (6 bases). CDR3 nucleotides: TGTGCCAGCAGCCTCGGGACTCTTAACAATGAGCAGTTCTTC. It specifies CASSLGTLNNEQFF.